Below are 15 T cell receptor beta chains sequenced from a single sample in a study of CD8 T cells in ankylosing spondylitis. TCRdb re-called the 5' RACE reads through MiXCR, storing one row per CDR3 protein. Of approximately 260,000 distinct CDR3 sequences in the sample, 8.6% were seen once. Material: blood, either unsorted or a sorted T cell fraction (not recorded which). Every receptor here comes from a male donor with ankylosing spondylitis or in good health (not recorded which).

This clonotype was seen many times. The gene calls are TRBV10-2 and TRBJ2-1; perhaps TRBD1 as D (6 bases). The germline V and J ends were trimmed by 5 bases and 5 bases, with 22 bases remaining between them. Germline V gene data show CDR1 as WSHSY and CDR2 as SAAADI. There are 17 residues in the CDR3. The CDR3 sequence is CASSPLGGRLADNEQFF. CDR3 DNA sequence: TGCGCCAGCAGTCCGCTTGGGGGCAGGTTGGCTGACAATGAGCAGTTCTTC.

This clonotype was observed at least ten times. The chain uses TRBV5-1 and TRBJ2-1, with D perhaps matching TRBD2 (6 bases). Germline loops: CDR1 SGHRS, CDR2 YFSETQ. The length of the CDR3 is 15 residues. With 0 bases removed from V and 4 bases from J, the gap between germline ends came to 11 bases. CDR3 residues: CASSLARDFYNEQFF. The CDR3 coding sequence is TGCGCCAGCAGCTTGGCAAGGGACTTTTACAATGAGCAGTTCTTC.

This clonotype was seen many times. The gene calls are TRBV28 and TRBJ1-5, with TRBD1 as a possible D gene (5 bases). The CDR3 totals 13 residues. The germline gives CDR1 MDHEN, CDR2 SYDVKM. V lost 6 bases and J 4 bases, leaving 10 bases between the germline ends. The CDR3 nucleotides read TGTGCCAGCAGCGACAGTTTAAATCAGCCCCAGCATTTT. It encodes CASSDSLNQPQHF.

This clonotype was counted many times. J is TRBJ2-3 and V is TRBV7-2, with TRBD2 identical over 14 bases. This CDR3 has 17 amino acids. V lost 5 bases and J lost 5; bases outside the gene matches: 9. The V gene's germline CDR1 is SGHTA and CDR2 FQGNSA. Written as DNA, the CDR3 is TGTGCCAGCAGCGCGACTAGCGGGAGGGCCTCTGTAGATACGCAGTATTTT. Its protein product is CASSATSGRASVDTQYF.

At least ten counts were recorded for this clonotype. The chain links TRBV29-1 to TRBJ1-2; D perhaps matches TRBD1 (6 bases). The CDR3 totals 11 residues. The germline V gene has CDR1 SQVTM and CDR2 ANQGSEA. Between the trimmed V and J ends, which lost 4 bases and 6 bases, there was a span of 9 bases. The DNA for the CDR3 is TGCAGCGTTGCCGGGGGCGATGGCTACACCTTC. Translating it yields CSVAGGDGYTF.

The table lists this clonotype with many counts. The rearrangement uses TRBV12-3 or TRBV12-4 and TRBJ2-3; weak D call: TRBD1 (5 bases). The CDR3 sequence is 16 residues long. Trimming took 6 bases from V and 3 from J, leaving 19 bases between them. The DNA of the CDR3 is TGTGCCAGCAGCACCTTAAAGGCTTCAGGGACAGATACGCAGTATTTT. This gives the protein CASSTLKASGTDTQYF.

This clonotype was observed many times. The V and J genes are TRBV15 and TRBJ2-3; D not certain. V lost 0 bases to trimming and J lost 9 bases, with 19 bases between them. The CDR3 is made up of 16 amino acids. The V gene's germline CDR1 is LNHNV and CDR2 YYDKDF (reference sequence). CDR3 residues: CATSREDSPTPKTQYF. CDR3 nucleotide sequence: TGTGCCACCAGCAGAGAGGATAGCCCCACGCCGAAGACGCAGTATTTT. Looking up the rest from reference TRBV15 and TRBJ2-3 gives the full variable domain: DAMVIQNPRYQVTQFGKPVTLSCSQTLNHNVMYWYQQKSSQAPKLLFHYYDKDFNNEADTPDNFQSRRPNTSFCFLDIRSPGLGDTAMYLCATSREDSPTPKTQYFGPGTRLTVL.

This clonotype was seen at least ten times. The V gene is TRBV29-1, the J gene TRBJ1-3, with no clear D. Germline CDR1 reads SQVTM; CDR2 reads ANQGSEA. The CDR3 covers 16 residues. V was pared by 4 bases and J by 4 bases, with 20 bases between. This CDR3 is CSVVSLSTNRGNTIYF. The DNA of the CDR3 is TGCAGCGTTGTTTCCCTCTCAACTAACCGAGGAAACACCATATATTTT.

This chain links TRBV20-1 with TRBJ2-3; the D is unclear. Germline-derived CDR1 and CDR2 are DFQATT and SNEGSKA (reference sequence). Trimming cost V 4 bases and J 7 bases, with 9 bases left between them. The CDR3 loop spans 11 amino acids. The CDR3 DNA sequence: TGCAGTGCTACCCAAGCAAATACGCAGTATTTT. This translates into CSATQANTQYF.

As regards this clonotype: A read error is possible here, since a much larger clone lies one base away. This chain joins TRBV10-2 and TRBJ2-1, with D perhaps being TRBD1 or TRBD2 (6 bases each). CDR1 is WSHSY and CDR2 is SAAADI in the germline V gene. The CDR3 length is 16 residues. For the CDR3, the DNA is TGCGCCAGCAGTGAAAGGGGGGAGCAGACCTACAATGAGCTGTTCTTC. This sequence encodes CASSERGEQTYNELFF.

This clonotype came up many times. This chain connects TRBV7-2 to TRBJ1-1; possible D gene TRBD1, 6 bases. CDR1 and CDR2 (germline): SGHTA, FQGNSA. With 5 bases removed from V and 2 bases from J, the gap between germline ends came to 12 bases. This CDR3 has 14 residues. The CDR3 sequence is CASSPQGSNTEAFF. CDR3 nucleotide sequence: TGTGCCAGCAGCCCCCAGGGGTCAAACACTGAAGCTTTCTTT.

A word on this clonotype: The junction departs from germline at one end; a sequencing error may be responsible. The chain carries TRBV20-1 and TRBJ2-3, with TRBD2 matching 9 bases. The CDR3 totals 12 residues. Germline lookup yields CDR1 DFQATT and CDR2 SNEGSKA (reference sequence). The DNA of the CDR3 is TGCAGTGCTAGACCCTGGCTAGCGGGGTTACTTTTT. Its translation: CSARPWLAGLLF.

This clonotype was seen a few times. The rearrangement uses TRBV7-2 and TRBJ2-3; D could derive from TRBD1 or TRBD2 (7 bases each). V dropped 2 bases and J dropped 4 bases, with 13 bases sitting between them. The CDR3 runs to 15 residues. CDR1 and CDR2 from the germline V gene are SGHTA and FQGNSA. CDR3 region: CASSLRQGGPDTQYF. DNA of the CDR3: TGTGCCAGCAGCTTACGGCAGGGGGGGCCAGATACGCAGTATTTT.

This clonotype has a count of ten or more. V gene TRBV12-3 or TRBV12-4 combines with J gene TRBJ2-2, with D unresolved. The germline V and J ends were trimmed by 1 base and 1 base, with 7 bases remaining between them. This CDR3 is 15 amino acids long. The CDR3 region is CASSLGAGNTGELFF. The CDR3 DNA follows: TGTGCCAGCAGTTTAGGAGCAGGGAACACCGGGGAGCTGTTTTTT.

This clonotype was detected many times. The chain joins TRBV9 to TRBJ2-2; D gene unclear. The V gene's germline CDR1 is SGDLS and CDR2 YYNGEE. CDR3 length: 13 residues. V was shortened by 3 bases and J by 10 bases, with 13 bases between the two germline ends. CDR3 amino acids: CASSGDRPEELFF. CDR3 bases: TGTGCCAGCAGCGGGGATCGACCTGAGGAGCTGTTTTTT.